Sequencing of this T cell receptor beta chain was carried out in a study of T cells after yellow fever vaccination. Study summary: Any fraction with a low cell number was prepared using SMART-Seq v4 Ultra Low Input.

The CDR3 has 13 residues. V dropped 5 bases and J dropped 7 bases, with 10 bases sitting between them. In germline, CDR1 is KGHDR, CDR2 SFDVKD. General study findings and limits: Reappearance after the booster was seen for most primary-vaccination clones, at 96% CD4 and 70% to 90% CD8. There was a small share of clonotypes that showed up in both the CD4 and CD8 compartments.

This clonotype has a handful of counts. Its antigen remains unknown. TCR cDNA was made by 5'RACE template switching, adding a universal primer site and UMIs. TCRdb fed the 5' RACE reads into MiXCR, producing one record per CDR3 protein. Of nearly 550,000 distinct CDR3 sequences in the sample, 15% to 20% were seen once. This TCR derives from a young man who received the YFV17D yellow fever vaccine. The V and J genes are TRBV24-1 and TRBJ2-2, with D tentatively TRBD2 (5 bases). The specimen was PBMCs, collected 15 days after the yellow fever booster vaccination. CDR3: CATSARAGGELFF. In nucleotides, the CDR3 is TGTGCCACCAGTGCCCGTGCGGGCGGGGAGCTGTTTTTT.